This T cell receptor (beta chain) was identified during a study of naive and memory T cell subsets. The study, taken as a whole, reports: Especially in CD8 cells, naive repertoires contained a few larger clonotypes, possibly CD45RA-re-expressing memory cells. In CD4 and CD8 cells, diversity dropped from naive through EMRA. Over 95% of naive TCR sequences appeared only once after error correction, unlike memory subsets.

V was clipped by 0 bases and J by 1 base; unmatched bases: 15. Germline CDR1 LGHNA, CDR2 YNFKEQ. CDR3 length: 19 amino acids. This clonotype was seen a few times. Antigen specificity is unknown. From the second PCR step, alpha and beta chains were amplified apart. Both TRBC1 and TRBC2 were covered by a beta constant-region primer of two equimolar oligonucleotides. Nested alpha and beta constant-region primers with the SP2 primer drove four PCR rounds on ligated cDNA. The cDNA 3' end received a ligated single-stranded oligonucleotide carrying the SP2 primer and a 12-nucleotide UMI. TCRdb re-called the UMI-ligation and nested PCR reads through MiXCR, storing one row per CDR3 protein. The sample includes tens of thousands of distinct CDR3 sequences, approximately 10% of them seen just once.

Sample: naive CD4+ T cells from blood. J is TRBJ2-7 and V is TRBV4-2, with TRBD2 identical over 7 bases. This TCR came from a human donor in good health. CDR3 DNA: TGTGCCAGCAGCCAAGAACCCGGACTAGTCGGCCCTAAGTCCTACGAGCAGTACTTC. It is translated as CASSQEPGLVGPKSYEQYF.